The present T cell receptor beta chain was sequenced within a study of blood T cells in healthy people across ages. Primers used in a second PCR of roughly 6 to 12 cycles were a sample-barcoded 5' primer and a J-beta primer mix. MiXCR, applied by TCRdb to the 5' RACE reads, yields one record per CDR3 protein. This sample has some 930,000 distinct CDR3 sequences; about 28% occur once, and the top ten carry 10% to 13%. Regarding this clonotype: Antigen: not known.

The germline CDR1 and CDR2 sequences are ENHRY and SYGVKD. V trimming: 2 bases; J trimming: 2 bases; junction bases outside the gene matches: 3. The CDR3 is 14 residues long. Whole-study results and caveats: Strong correlation was found linking TCR beta diversity to naive T cell percentage.

The data also belong to a second study, concerning T cells of mothers and their children. According to that study: Each donor was one of three healthy Caucasian mothers or one of their six children. A primer called M1S, used in the second PCR, added sample barcodes and 2-4 random nucleotides.

This sequence joins TRBV10-3 and TRBJ2-7; TRBD1 aligns across 7 bases. This TCR derives from a woman aged 40 to 50 in good health. The material sequenced was blood. The CDR3 sequence is CAISEGDSAYEQYF. The CDR3 nucleotides read TGTGCCATCAGTGAGGGGGACAGCGCCTACGAGCAGTACTTC.